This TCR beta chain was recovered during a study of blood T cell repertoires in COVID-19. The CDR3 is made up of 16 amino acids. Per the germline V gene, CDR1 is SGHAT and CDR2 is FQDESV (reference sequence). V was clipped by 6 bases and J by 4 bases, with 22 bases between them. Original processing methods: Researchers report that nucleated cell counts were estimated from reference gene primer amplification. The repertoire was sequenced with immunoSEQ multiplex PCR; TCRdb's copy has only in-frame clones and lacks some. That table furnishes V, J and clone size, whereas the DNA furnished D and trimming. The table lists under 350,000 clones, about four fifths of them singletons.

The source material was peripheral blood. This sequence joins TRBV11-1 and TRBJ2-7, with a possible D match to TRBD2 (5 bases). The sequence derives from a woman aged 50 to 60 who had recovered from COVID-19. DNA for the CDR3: TGTGCCAGCAGTTCGCCCCGAAAGCGGCTAAGTTACGAGCAGTACTTC. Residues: CASSSPRKRLSYEQYF.